This T cell receptor beta chain was sequenced in a study of blood T cell repertoires in COVID-19. Background on the study: Acute-phase and convalescent COVID-19 samples originated in the United States, Italy and Spain. The analysed material was cDNA or gDNA that came from T cells, B-cell-depleted T cells, or PBMCs.

The CDR3 contains 14 residues. Germline V gene data show CDR1 as SEHNR and CDR2 as FQNEAQ (reference sequence). Trimming stripped 4 bases from V and 2 bases from J, with 12 bases between. Per the original data handling: Amplification from reference gene primers served as the basis for estimated nucleated cell counts. Assay: immunoSEQ multiplex PCR; the TCRdb copy retains only in-frame clones and omits some. The DNA was the basis for D and trimming; V, J and clone size are from that table. The sample yields some 25,000 clones, around 86% seen once. The sequenced sample was peripheral blood. This TCR was sampled from a human donor in a cohort sampled during active COVID-19. The chain links TRBV7-9 to TRBJ2-7; maybe TRBD1 (5 bases). The CDR3, as DNA: TGTGCCAGCAGCTCACCGACAGTACCCTACGAGCAGTACTTC. Translated, it gives CASSSPTVPYEQYF.